These T cell receptor beta chains were read from a single sample in a study of cytomegalovirus exposure and HLA in healthy donors. The protocol was immunoSEQ multiplex PCR, while the TCRdb copy is restricted to in-frame clones and leaves out a portion. The table has 70,000 to 100,000 clones, around 81% seen once. The sequenced material came from PBMCs. These receptors all come from a man aged 18 to 30 in good health and CMV-seronegative. Each CDR3 is given with its conserved first and last residue. The order of the fields is CDR3 protein, CDR3 DNA, D gene, V gene, clone size, J gene. D genes are given only for firm matches. Where a row states a size, it is once, few, many or the class of an expanded clone; other rows omit it.

cdr3_aa: CASSLEIGGPNTGELFF
cdr3_nt: TGCGCCAGCAGCTTGGAGATAGGGGGCCCGAACACCGGGGAGCTGTTTTTT
d_call: TRBD1
v_call: TRBV5-1
clone_size: once
j_call: TRBJ2-2

cdr3_aa: CASSSGQGGYGYTF
cdr3_nt: TGCGCCAGCAGCTCGGGACAGGGGGGGTATGGCTACACCTTC
d_call: TRBD1
v_call: TRBV5-4
clone_size: -
j_call: TRBJ1-2

cdr3_aa: CALGQGGYTF
cdr3_nt: TGTGCCTTAGGACAGGGGGGCTACACCTTC
d_call: TRBD1
v_call: TRBV30
clone_size: -
j_call: TRBJ1-2

cdr3_aa: CASSNSRDTQYF
cdr3_nt: TGTGCCAGCAGTAATTCTAGGGATACGCAGTATTTT
d_call: -
v_call: TRBV6-5
clone_size: -
j_call: TRBJ2-3

cdr3_aa: CSVSGTGDLRRDF
cdr3_nt: TGCAGCGTCTCCGGGACGGGGGACCTACGTCGTGACTTC
d_call: -
v_call: TRBV29-1
clone_size: once
j_call: TRBJ2-7

cdr3_aa: CASSDYSGQPQHF
cdr3_nt: TGTGCCAGCAGTGATTATTCCGGGCAGCCCCAGCATTTT
d_call: -
v_call: TRBV2
clone_size: -
j_call: TRBJ1-5

cdr3_aa: CASSPGGGRGEAFF
cdr3_nt: TGTGCCAGCAGTCCCGGGGGCGGGAGGGGTGAAGCTTTCTTT
d_call: -
v_call: TRBV6-5
clone_size: few
j_call: TRBJ1-1

cdr3_aa: CASSWRDIPPQHF
cdr3_nt: TGTGCCAGCAGCTGGCGGGATATTCCGCCCCAGCATTTT
d_call: -
v_call: TRBV5-8
clone_size: -
j_call: TRBJ1-5

cdr3_aa: CASSWYPRDNEETQYF
cdr3_nt: TGTGCCAGCAGCTGGTACCCCCGGGACAACGAAGAGACCCAGTACTTC
d_call: -
v_call: TRBV5-4
clone_size: -
j_call: TRBJ2-5

cdr3_aa: CASSTGVRTEAFF
cdr3_nt: TGTGCCAGCAGTACGGGGGTCAGGACTGAAGCTTTCTTT
d_call: -
v_call: TRBV6-1
clone_size: -
j_call: TRBJ1-1

cdr3_aa: CASSPDTSNQPQHF
cdr3_nt: TGTGCCAGCAGCCCTGACACCAGCAATCAGCCCCAGCATTTT
d_call: -
v_call: TRBV4-2
clone_size: -
j_call: TRBJ1-5

cdr3_aa: CASSLEPNQPQHF
cdr3_nt: TGTGCCAGCAGCTTAGAGCCAAATCAGCCCCAGCATTTT
d_call: -
v_call: TRBV7-3
clone_size: -
j_call: TRBJ1-5